This TCR beta chain originates from a study of synovial regulatory T cells in juvenile arthritis (dated by TCRdb to the mid-2010s). The study in broad terms: Of the sequenced patients, a few were therapy-naive, one was treated with methotrexate plus infliximab, more than five were treated with methotrexate, and one lacked treatment information. Treg and Teff subsets from more than ten JIA patients with active disease were included in the TCR repertoire comparisons. Although effector T cell subsets in the cohort were also sequenced for comparisons, the Treg dataset on its own covers only blood and synovial fluid Treg cells. The study compared the TCRbeta CDR3 repertoires of blood iaTreg cells, other blood Treg cells and synovial fluid Treg cells taken from matched patient samples. The paper's findings and limits, for the study overall: Lower TCR diversity was observed in blood iaTreg cells than in other blood Treg cells, consistent with antigen-driven expansion. iaTreg TCR repertoires were largely private across patients and partially overlapped with synovial Teff and blood CPL repertoires. More CDR3 sequences were shared by synovial Treg cells with iaTreg cells than with other blood Treg cells, and a closer relation was confirmed by Chao-Jaccard similarity.

iaTreg cells were HLA-DR+ Treg cells, more frequent in NO ID than ID patients at Tend; hypothesised to expand during inflammation. The donors for the TCR repertoire analysis were approximately 11 juvenile idiopathic arthritis patients with active disease who had not reached inactive disease, of whom 3 were polyarticular and 8 were oligoarticular. A median age of around 10 years (range about 2.4-25) and a median disease duration of 7 years (range 0.2-19.1) were recorded for the TCR-sequenced patients. Samples for TCR repertoire analysis were collected at two centres in Italy. Peripheral blood mononuclear cells were separated on a Histopaque-1077 density gradient and then cryopreserved in around 90% FCS with approximately 10% DMSO. In regard to this clone: It has no known antigen specificity.

The CDR3 runs 15 amino acids, cysteine and phenylalanine included. No DNA has been recorded. The germline V gene encodes CDR1 SGHRS and CDR2 YFSETQ. The protocol used for the library was the immunoSEQ multiplex PCR assay. TCRbeta CDR3 sequencing was carried out by Adaptive Biotechnologies. As for the authors' bioinformatics: To assess repertoire similarity, the researchers used the Chao-modified Jaccard index along with median clonotype overlap taken from 200 random subsamples at equal sample size. Similarity analyses used either productive nucleotide sequences or in silico-translated amino acid sequences. Repertoires were compared using hierarchical clustering with single linkage and t-SNE, both based on Chao-modified Jaccard distances. Repertoire diversity was assessed with the Renyi index over a range of alpha values after the sample sizes were normalised. TCRdb mirrors the immuneACCESS table, restricted to in-frame sequences. Some clones are absent from its copies; in checked studies, under half trace to an unresolved V gene, and the reason for the others is unknown. For V, J and clone size, that table is used; D and trimming come from the DNA. This sample's clone table shows 9,500 to 10,000 clones. The ten largest clones add up to 1.7% of the sample.

The rearrangement joined TRBV5-1 to TRBJ2-1; TCRdb's D call, TRBD2, is unchecked because there is no DNA. The TCR sequence derives from a donor under 30 with juvenile idiopathic arthritis. Sequenced input: Treg cells from blood. What the cell subset or site label conveys for this sample: HLA-DR+ inflammation-associated blood Treg cells. The CDR3 protein: CASSFSGQSYNEQFF.